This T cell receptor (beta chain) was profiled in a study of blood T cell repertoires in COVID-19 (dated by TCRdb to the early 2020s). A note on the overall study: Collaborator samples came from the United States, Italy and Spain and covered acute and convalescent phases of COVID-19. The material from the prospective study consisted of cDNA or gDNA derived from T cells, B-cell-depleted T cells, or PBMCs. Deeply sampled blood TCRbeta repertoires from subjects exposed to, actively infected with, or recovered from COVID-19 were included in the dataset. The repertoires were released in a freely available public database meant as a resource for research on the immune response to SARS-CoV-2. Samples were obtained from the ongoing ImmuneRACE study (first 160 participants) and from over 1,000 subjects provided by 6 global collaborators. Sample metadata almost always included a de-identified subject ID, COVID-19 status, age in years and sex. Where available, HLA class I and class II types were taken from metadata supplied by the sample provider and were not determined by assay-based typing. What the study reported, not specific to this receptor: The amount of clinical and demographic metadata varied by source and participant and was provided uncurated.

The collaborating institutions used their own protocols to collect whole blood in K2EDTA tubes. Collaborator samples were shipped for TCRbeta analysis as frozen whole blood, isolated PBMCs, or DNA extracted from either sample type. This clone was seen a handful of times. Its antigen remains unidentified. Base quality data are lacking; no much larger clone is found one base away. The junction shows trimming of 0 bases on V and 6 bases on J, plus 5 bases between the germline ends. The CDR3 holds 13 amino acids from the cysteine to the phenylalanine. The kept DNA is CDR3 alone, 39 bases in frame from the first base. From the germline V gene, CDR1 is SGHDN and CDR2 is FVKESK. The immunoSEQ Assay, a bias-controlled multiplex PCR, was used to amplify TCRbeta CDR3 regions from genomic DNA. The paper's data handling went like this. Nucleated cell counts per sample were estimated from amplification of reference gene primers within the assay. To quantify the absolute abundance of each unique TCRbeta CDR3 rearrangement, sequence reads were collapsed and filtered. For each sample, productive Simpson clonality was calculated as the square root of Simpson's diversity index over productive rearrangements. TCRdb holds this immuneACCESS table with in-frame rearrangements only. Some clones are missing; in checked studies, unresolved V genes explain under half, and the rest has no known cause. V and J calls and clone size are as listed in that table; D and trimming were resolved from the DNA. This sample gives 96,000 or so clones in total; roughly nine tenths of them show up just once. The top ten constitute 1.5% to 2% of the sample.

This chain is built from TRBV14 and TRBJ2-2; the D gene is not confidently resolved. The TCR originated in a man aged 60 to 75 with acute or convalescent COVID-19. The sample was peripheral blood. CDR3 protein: CASSQDYSGELFF. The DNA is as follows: TGTGCCAGCAGCCAAGATTATTCCGGGGAGCTGTTTTTT.